What follows are 24 T cell receptor beta chains derived from one specimen sequenced in a study of cytotoxic CD8 clonotypes in ibrutinib-treated CLL. Data came from immunoSEQ multiplex PCR; TCRdb stores just in-frame clones and leaves some out. This table holds roughly 130,000 clones, 80% to 95% found once. The specimen was PBMCs, collected after 12 months of ibrutinib treatment. The receptors originated from a human donor with chronic lymphocytic leukemia.

This clone was seen a single time. The rearrangement joins TRBV27 to TRBJ2-5; no clear D gene. Trimming stripped 8 bases from V and 0 bases from J, with 13 bases between. Germline CDR1 reads MNHEY; CDR2 reads SMNVEV (reference sequence). The CDR3 covers 14 residues. In DNA, the CDR3 is TGTGCCAGCCGGAATCCGGGCCACCAAGAGACCCAGTACTTC. It translates to CASRNPGHQETQYF.

The chain is built from TRBV7-3 and TRBJ1-2; 10 bases agree with TRBD1. The V gene's germline CDR1 is SGHTA and CDR2 FQGTGA. This CDR3 contains 15 residues. Trimming cost V 5 bases and J 0 bases; bases outside gene matches: 3. CDR3 DNA sequence: TGTGCCAGCAGCCCCGGACAGGGGGCTAACTATGGCTACACCTTC. Protein sequence: CASSPGQGANYGYTF.

This clone was recorded once. This chain links TRBV5-1 with TRBJ1-1; 7 bases map to TRBD1. This CDR3 contains 13 residues. Unmatched junction bases numbered 2, after V lost 0 bases and J lost 6 bases. Germline CDR1 and CDR2: SGHRS and YFSETQ. Here the CDR3 DNA reads TGCGCCAGCAGCTTGGACAGGGGCCCTGAAGCTTTCTTT. Translating gives CASSLDRGPEAFF.

The chain joins TRBV28 to TRBJ1-4, with D unresolved. Germline V lookup: CDR1 MDHEN, CDR2 SYDVKM. This CDR3 has 14 amino acids. The ends were cut back, 2 bases at V and 10 bases at J, with 14 bases in the middle. CDR3 in amino acids: CASSLLPTERKLFF. The DNA of the CDR3 is TGTGCCAGCAGTTTACTGCCCACAGAGAGAAAACTGTTTTTT.

In its sample, this clone was seen once. For the CDR3, the DNA is TGCGCCAGCAGCGTAACAGCGTACCAAGAGACCCAGTACTTC. This gives the protein CASSVTAYQETQYF. The chain carries TRBV4-3 and TRBJ2-5, with D uncertain. Trimming pared 5 bases from V and 0 bases from J, leaving 10 bases between. The CDR3 totals 14 residues. Germline V gene data show CDR1 as LGHNA and CDR2 as YSLEER.

This clone was seen just once. The chain is built from TRBV28 and TRBJ1-2; D gene uncertain. Trimming shortened V by 3 bases and J by 0 bases, and 5 bases separated the two germline ends. The CDR3 has 13 residues. Germline V gene data show CDR1 as MDHEN and CDR2 as SYDVKM. This chain's CDR3 is CASSLGANYGYTF. CDR3 nucleotide sequence: TGTGCCAGCAGTTTGGGAGCTAACTATGGCTACACCTTC.

V gene TRBV19 combines with J gene TRBJ2-7; no firm D call. The V gene's germline CDR1 is LNHDA and CDR2 SQIVND (reference sequence). CDR3 length equals 15 residues. V was shortened by 1 base and J by 11 bases, with 21 bases between the two germline ends. CDR3 region: CASSIVGTPPGIKYF. CDR3 DNA sequence: TGTGCCAGTAGTATAGTAGGAACCCCGCCAGGAATTAAGTACTTC.

The J gene is TRBJ1-3, the V gene TRBV6-1, with D tentatively TRBD1 (6 bases). This CDR3 has 14 residues. Germline CDR1 and CDR2: MNHNS and SASEGT. V was shortened by 4 bases and J by 0 bases, with 7 bases between the two germline ends. In DNA form, the CDR3 reads TGTGCCAGCAGTGCGGACAGCTCTGGAAACACCATATATTTT. Translation gives CASSADSSGNTIYF.

V usage is TRBV21-1 and J usage is TRBJ2-2; TRBD1, the table's D call, was not compared with the DNA. TRBV21-1 is a listed pseudogene. The length of the CDR3 is 18 residues. CDR3 nucleotides: TGTGCCAGCAGCAATTGGGTACGGGACAGGGGGAACACCGGGGAGCTGTTTTTT. Translating gives CASSNWVRDRGNTGELFF.

V usage is TRBV28 and J usage is TRBJ1-5; perhaps TRBD1 as D (5 bases). This CDR3 region has 16 residues. Trimming left V 6 bases short and J 3 bases short, with 18 bases between. In germline, CDR1 is MDHEN, CDR2 SYDVKM. The CDR3 DNA is TGTGCCAGCAGACGGTTCGGGACCAACAACAATCAGCCCCAGCATTTT. Its protein product is CASRRFGTNNNQPQHF.

This chain links TRBV4-2 with TRBJ2-7, with D tentatively TRBD2 (6 bases). Trimming removed 4 bases at V and 0 bases at J, with 16 bases between. The V gene's germline CDR1 is LGHNA and CDR2 YNFKEQ. This CDR3 contains 16 residues. The CDR3 nucleotides read TGTGCCAGCAGCCGTGGCGGTAGCGGTGGCTCCTACGAGCAGTACTTC. Translation: CASSRGGSGGSYEQYF.

V gene TRBV7-2 combines with J gene TRBJ2-7, with D possibly TRBD2 on 6 matching bases. The V end lost 5 bases, the J end lost 4 bases, and 18 bases lay between the germline ends. Germline lookup yields CDR1 SGHTA and CDR2 FQGNSA. The CDR3 runs to 15 residues. The CDR3 nucleotides are TGTGCCAGCAGCACAACTTGGGCTAGCGAGTACGAGCAGTACTTC. It encodes CASSTTWASEYEQYF.

The chain carries TRBV11-3 and TRBJ2-2, with D unresolved. CDR1 SGHNT and CDR2 YENEEA come from the germline V gene. CDR3 size: 14 residues. Trimming stripped 1 base from V and 7 bases from J, with 10 bases between. The CDR3 DNA reads TGTGCCAGCAGCTTAGGTCTAGAGGTCGGGGAGCTGTTTTTT. Translated: CASSLGLEVGELFF.

The genes are TRBV29-1 and TRBJ2-1; the D is unclear. This CDR3 is built from 12 residues. Germline V gene sequence: CDR1 SQVTM, CDR2 ANQGSEA. Deletions cut 7 bases from V and 8 bases from J, with 15 bases between. The CDR3 protein is CSADWNVDEQFF. The CDR3 coding sequence is TGCAGCGCCGATTGGAATGTAGATGAGCAGTTCTTC.

J is TRBJ1-5 and V is TRBV27, with no clear D. Per germline, CDR1 MNHEY and CDR2 SMNVEV (reference sequence). The CDR3 runs 14 residues. The V and J ends lost 1 base and 10 bases respectively, with 14 bases between them. CDR3 protein: CASSLWANHPPQHF. The CDR3 DNA follows: TGTGCCAGCAGTTTATGGGCGAACCATCCACCCCAGCATTTT.

The chain couples TRBV5-1 to TRBJ2-1; either TRBD1 or TRBD2 may fit D (5 bases each). V lost 0 bases and J 10 bases, leaving 20 bases between the germline ends. The CDR3 contains 16 residues. The germline CDR1 and CDR2 sequences are SGHRS and YFSETQ. CDR3 DNA sequence: TGCGCCAGCAGCTTGGTCCCCGGGACCTCCGCTGGGGAGCAGTTCTTC. It yields the protein CASSLVPGTSAGEQFF.

The chain joins TRBV6-5 to TRBJ2-7; D gene uncertain. V was cut by 4 bases and J by 6 bases, with 7 bases left in between. This CDR3 has 11 amino acids. Germline V lookup: CDR1 MNHEY, CDR2 SVGAGI. The CDR3 nucleotides read TGTGCCAGCAGTTCCATGGCCGAGCAGTACTTC. Translation: CASSSMAEQYF.

This rearrangement joins TRBV7-9 to TRBJ1-2; TRBD1 might be the D (6 bases). V gave up 4 bases and J gave up 6 bases, with 15 bases separating them. Germline-derived CDR1 and CDR2 are SEHNR and FQNEAQ (reference sequence). This CDR3 region has 14 residues. CDR3 sequence reads: CASSSPGHRDGYTF. The CDR3 DNA is TGTGCCAGCAGCTCGCCGGGACACCGAGATGGCTACACCTTC.

The chain is built from TRBV10-3 and TRBJ2-3, with 7 bases fitting TRBD2. Trimming cost V 0 bases and J 4 bases; bases outside gene matches: 7. Germline V gene data show CDR1 as ENHRY and CDR2 as SYGVKD. This CDR3 has 16 amino acids. The CDR3 loop is CAISESRRGGADTQYF. DNA for the CDR3: TGTGCCATCAGTGAGTCAAGGAGGGGAGGGGCAGATACGCAGTATTTT.

The chain recombines TRBV7-9 with TRBJ2-4, with D possibly matching TRBD1 (6 bases). Trimming removed 5 bases at V and 3 bases at J, with 11 bases between. Germline V gene lookup returns CDR1 SEHNR and CDR2 FQNEAQ (reference sequence). CDR3 size: 14 residues. The CDR3 DNA is TGTGCCAGCAGCCAACAGGGTAACAAAAACATTCAGTACTTC. This codes for CASSQQGNKNIQYF.

CDR3 loop: CASSLQGPARDTGELFF. The CDR3 DNA follows: TGTGCCAGCAGCTTACAGGGGCCCGCGAGGGACACCGGGGAGCTGTTTTTT. The chain combines TRBV7-2 with TRBJ2-2, with a possible D match to TRBD1 (6 bases). The CDR3 spans 17 residues. CDR1 is SGHTA and CDR2 is FQGNSA in the germline V gene. V gave up 2 bases and J gave up 3 bases, with 16 bases separating them.

V usage is TRBV30 and J usage is TRBJ1-5; 8 bases map to TRBD1. The germline V gene has CDR1 GTSNPN and CDR2 SVGIG (reference sequence). Trimming cost V 2 bases and J 7 bases; bases outside gene matches: 7. CDR3 length: 14 amino acids. The CDR3 is CAWSPGQGQQPQHF. The CDR3 nucleotides read TGTGCCTGGAGTCCAGGACAGGGCCAACAGCCCCAGCATTTT.

The chain has TRBV5-1 and TRBJ2-2; 9 positions agree with TRBD1. The germline V gene has CDR1 SGHRS and CDR2 YFSETQ. The CDR3 spans 17 residues. Trimming at V came to 4 bases and at J to 1 base, leaving 8 bases not matched to a gene. CDR3 amino acids: CASSALTGGGNTGELFF. DNA of the CDR3: TGCGCCAGCAGCGCACTCACAGGGGGCGGGAACACCGGGGAGCTGTTTTTT.

This chain's CDR3 is CASSDTPGLPIQPQHF. In DNA, the CDR3 is TGTGCCAGCTCAGACACGCCGGGACTGCCGATTCAGCCCCAGCATTTT. The rearrangement links TRBV18 to TRBJ1-5; D perhaps matches TRBD1 (5 bases). The length of the CDR3 is 16 residues. Germline values: CDR1 KGHSH, CDR2 LQKENI. V was cut by 5 bases and J by 6 bases, with 20 bases left in between. Together with reference TRBV18 and TRBJ1-5, the CDR3 gives the full variable domain: NAGVMQNPRHLVRRRGQEARLRCSPMKGHSHVYWYRQLPEEGLKFMVYLQKENIIDESGMPKERFSAEFPKEGPSILRIQQVVRGDSAAYFCASSDTPGLPIQPQHFGDGTRLSIL.